This is a list of T cell receptor beta chains from one sample in a study of T cells in Graves' hyperthyroidism and ophthalmopathy. TCRdb reprocessed the multiplex PCR reads via MiXCR and lists one record per CDR3 protein. The table records hundreds of thousands of distinct CDR3 sequences, 12% to 15% of them present only once. What was sequenced was blood. The receptors here all came from a woman aged 18-35 years with Graves' hyperthyroidism. The CDR3 runs from the conserved cysteine through the conserved F or W. A D gene is named only where the DNA matches it firmly. A clone size is listed for some rows: how often the clone was seen (once, few, many), or a class if it is expanded.

D	size	V	J	DNA	CDR3
-	few	TRBV24-1	TRBJ2-2	TGTGCCACCAGTGATTTGCAAGGGAACACCGGGGAGCTGTTTTTT	CATSDLQGNTGELFF
TRBD1	-	TRBV6-1	TRBJ1-4	TGTGCCAGCAGTTACTCCGGGACAGGGAATGAAAAACTGTTTTTT	CASSYSGTGNEKLFF
-	many	TRBV3-1	TRBJ1-4	TGTGCCAGCAGCCTAGGGGCTCCTCTTCTCGGGAGCGAAAAACTGTTTTTT	CASSLGAPLLGSEKLFF
-	many	TRBV28	TRBJ1-3	TGTGCCAGCAGCATTGCCAGGGCAGGGAACACCATATATTTT	CASSIARAGNTIYF
-	-	TRBV19	TRBJ2-6	TGTGCCAGTTCCTTCCGACGCGGCTCTGGGGCCAACGTCCTGACTTTC	CASSFRRGSGANVLTF
-	many	TRBV27	TRBJ1-5	TGTGCCAGCAGTCCTGCGACGTGGTCCAACCTTATTCAGCCCCAGCATTTT	CASSPATWSNLIQPQHF
-	many	TRBV5-1	TRBJ2-1	TGCGCCAGCAGCTTGGTCCTGGCGGGCAACAATGAGCAGTTCTTC	CASSLVLAGNNEQFF
TRBD2	-	TRBV19	TRBJ2-1	TGTGCCAGTAGTAGAGCGGGAGCCTACAATGAGCAGTTCTTC	CASSRAGAYNEQFF
-	few	TRBV7-3	TRBJ2-5	TGTGCCAGCAGCTTAACGGGAACAGGGATAGAGACCCAGTACTTC	CASSLTGTGIETQYF
TRBD2	few	TRBV5-6	TRBJ2-3	TGTGCCAGCAGTTCTAGCGGGAGTAGCACAAATACGCAGTATTTT	CASSSSGSSTNTQYF
-	few	TRBV5-5	TRBJ1-4	TGTGCCAGCAGCTTAGCCCGGAGGTATGAAAAACTGTTTTTT	CASSLARRYEKLFF
-	many	TRBV6-2/TRBV6-3	TRBJ1-5	TGTGCCAGCAGTTCGGGACCCCCCGAACGTCAGCCCCAGCATTTT	CASSSGPPERQPQHF
-	many	TRBV13	TRBJ2-2	TGTGCCAGCAGCTTAGGCCGAGGACTTTCCAACACCGGGGAGCTGTTTTTT	CASSLGRGLSNTGELFF
-	-	TRBV6-1	TRBJ1-3	TGTGCCAGCAGCCGAAGGGGCCCGAAGAGCTCTGGAAACACCATATATTTT	CASSRRGPKSSGNTIYF
-	few	TRBV20-1	TRBJ2-7	TGCAGTGCTAGAGATTATAGGGAGCTCGTCTACGAGCAGTACTTC	CSARDYRELVYEQYF
TRBD1	few	TRBV28	TRBJ2-3	TGTGCCAGCAGTTTTTCATGGGACAGGGACCCAGATACGCAGTATTTT	CASSFSWDRDPDTQYF
-	few	TRBV30	TRBJ2-2	TGTGCCTGGAGTGGAAGGGGGGTAGGGCTGTTTTTT	CAWSGRGVGLFF
TRBD2	few	TRBV29-1	TRBJ2-1	TGCAGCGCAAAGAGCGGGGGGGCTTACAATGAGCAGTTCTTC	CSAKSGGAYNEQFF
TRBD1	few	TRBV10-3	TRBJ2-4	TGTGCCATCAGACCAGCCGGGACAGAAAACATTCAGTACTTC	CAIRPAGTENIQYF